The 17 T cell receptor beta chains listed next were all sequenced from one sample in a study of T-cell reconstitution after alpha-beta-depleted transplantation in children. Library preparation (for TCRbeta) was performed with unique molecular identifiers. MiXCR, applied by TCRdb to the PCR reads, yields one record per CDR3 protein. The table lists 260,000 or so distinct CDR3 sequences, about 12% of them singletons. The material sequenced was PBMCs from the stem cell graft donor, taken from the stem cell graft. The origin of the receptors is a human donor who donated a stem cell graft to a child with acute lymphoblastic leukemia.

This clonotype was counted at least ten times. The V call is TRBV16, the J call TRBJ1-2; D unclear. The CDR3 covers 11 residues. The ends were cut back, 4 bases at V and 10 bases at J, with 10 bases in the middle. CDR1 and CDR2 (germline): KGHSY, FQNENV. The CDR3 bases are TGTGCCAGCAGCCTCCGGGAGGTCTACACCTTC. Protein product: CASSLREVYTF.

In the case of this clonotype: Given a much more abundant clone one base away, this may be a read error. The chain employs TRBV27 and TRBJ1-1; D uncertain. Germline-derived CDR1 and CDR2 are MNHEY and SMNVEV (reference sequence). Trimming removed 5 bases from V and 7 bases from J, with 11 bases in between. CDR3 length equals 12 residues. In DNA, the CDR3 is TGTGCCAGCAGTATAAACCCCCATGAAGCTTTCTTT. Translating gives CASSINPHEAFF.

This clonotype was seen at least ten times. DNA for the CDR3: TGCGCCAGCAGCCAAGATTTCGGGACAAGGATGTCCGGGGAGCTGTTTTTT. Its translation: CASSQDFGTRMSGELFF. V gene TRBV4-3 combines with J gene TRBJ2-2; the D gene is possibly TRBD1 (6 bases). There are 17 residues in the CDR3. Germline V lookup: CDR1 LGHNA, CDR2 YSLEER. V shed 0 bases and J shed 6 bases, with 17 bases lying between them.

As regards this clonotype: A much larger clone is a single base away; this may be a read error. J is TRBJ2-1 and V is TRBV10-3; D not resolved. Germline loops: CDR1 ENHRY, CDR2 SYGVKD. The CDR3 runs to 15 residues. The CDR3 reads CAIKCSESPYNEQFF. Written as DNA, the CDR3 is TGTGCTATCAAATGTTCGGAGTCCCCATACAATGAGCAGTTCTTC.

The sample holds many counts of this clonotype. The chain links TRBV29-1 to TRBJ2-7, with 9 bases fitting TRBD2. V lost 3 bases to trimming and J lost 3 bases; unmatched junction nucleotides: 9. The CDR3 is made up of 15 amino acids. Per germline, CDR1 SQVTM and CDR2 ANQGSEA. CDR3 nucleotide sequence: TGCAGCGTTGAGGGAGTAGCGGGAGCCGACTACGAGCAGTACTTC. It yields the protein CSVEGVAGADYEQYF.

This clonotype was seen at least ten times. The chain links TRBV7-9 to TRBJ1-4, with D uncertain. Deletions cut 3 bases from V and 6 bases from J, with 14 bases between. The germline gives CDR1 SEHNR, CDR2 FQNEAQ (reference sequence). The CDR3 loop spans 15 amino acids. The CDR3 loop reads CASSFGGMGDEKLFF. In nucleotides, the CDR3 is TGTGCCAGCAGCTTCGGAGGGATGGGTGATGAAAAACTGTTTTTT.

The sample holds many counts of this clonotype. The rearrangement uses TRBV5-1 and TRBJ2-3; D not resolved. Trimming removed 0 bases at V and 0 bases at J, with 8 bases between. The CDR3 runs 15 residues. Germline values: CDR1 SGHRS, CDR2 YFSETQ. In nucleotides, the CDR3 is TGCGCCAGCAGCTTGGAAGTGCGGAGCACAGATACGCAGTATTTT. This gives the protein CASSLEVRSTDTQYF.

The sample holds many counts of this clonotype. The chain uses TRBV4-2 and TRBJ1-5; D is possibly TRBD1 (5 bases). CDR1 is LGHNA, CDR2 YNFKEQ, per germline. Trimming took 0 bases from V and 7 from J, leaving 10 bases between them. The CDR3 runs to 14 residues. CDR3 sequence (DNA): TGTGCCAGCAGCCAAGAAGAAAGGGGCCAGCCCCAGCATTTT. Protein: CASSQEERGQPQHF.

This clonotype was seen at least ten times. CDR3 amino acids: CASSLVTYNEQFF. The CDR3 DNA sequence: TGCGCCAGCAGCTTGGTGACCTACAATGAGCAGTTCTTC. The genes are TRBV5-1 and TRBJ2-1, with D hard to call. Trimming shortened V by 0 bases and J by 2 bases, and 3 bases separated the two germline ends. Germline loops: CDR1 SGHRS, CDR2 YFSETQ. The CDR3 consists of 13 residues. The full variable domain, its missing parts supplied by reference TRBV5-1 and TRBJ2-1, is KAGVTQTPRYLIKTRGQQVTLSCSPISGHRSVSWYQQTPGQGLQFLFEYFSETQRNKGNFPGRFSGRQFSNSRSEMNVSTLELGDSALYLCASSLVTYNEQFFGPGTRLTVL.

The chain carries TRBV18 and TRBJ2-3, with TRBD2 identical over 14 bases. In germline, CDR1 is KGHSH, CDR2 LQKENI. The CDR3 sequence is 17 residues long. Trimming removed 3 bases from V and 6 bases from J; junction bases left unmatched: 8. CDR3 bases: TGTGCCAGCTCACCGGGACTAGCGGGAGTGAGCGGGGATACGCAGTATTTT. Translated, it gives CASSPGLAGVSGDTQYF.

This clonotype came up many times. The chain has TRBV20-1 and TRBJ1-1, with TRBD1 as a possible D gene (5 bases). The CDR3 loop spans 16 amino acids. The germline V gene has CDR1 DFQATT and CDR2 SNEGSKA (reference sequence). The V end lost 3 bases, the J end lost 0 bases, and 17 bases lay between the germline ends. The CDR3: CSARPQGVVMNTEAFF. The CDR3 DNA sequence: TGCAGTGCTAGGCCCCAAGGGGTGGTAATGAACACTGAAGCTTTCTTT.

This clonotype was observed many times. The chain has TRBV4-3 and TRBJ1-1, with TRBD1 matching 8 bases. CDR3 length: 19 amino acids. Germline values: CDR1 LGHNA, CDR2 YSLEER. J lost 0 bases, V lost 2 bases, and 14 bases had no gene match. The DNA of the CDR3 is TGCGCCAGCAGCCAAATCTTTCCCGGGACAGGTGTTTTGAACACTGAAGCTTTCTTT. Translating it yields CASSQIFPGTGVLNTEAFF.

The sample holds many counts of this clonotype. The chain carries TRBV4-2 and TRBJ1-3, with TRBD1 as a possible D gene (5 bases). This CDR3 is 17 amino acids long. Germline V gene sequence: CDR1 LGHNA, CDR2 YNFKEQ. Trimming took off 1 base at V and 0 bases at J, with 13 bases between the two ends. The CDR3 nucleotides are TGTGCCAGCAGCCAAGCCCTACAGGCGCTCTCTGGAAACACCATATATTTT. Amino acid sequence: CASSQALQALSGNTIYF.

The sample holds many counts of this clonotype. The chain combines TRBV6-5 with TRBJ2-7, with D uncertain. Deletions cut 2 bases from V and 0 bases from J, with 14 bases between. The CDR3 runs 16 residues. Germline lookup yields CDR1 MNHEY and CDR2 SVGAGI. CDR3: CASSYVAGPPSYEQYF. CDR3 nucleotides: TGTGCCAGCAGTTACGTGGCAGGCCCACCCTCCTACGAGCAGTACTTC.

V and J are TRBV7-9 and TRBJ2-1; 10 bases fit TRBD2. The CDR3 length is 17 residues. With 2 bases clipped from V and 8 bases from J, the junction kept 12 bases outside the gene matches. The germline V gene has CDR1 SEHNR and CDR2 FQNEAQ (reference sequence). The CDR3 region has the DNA TGTGCCAGCAGCTTATACGGGAGCGGGGGGGGCTTGGATGAGCAGTTCTTC. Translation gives CASSLYGSGGGLDEQFF.

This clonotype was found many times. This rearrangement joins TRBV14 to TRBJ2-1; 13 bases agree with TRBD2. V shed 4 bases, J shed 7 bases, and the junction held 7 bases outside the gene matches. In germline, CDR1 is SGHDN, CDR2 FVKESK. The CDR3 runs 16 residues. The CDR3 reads CASSPRTSGRRNEQFF. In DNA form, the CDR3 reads TGTGCCAGCAGCCCGAGGACTAGCGGGAGAAGAAATGAGCAGTTCTTC.

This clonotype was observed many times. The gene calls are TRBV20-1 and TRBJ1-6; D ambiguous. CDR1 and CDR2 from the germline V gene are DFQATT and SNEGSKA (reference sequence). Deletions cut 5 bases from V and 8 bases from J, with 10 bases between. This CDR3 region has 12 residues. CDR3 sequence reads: CSASSSDSPLHF. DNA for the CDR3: TGCAGTGCTTCTTCCTCCGATTCACCCCTCCACTTT.